The sequence of this TCR beta chain was determined in a study of CD4 T cells in relation to SARS-CoV-2 and coronaviruses (dated by TCRdb to the early 2020s). Background for the entire study: In the ViraFEST assay, PBMCs were cultured with antigen for approximately ten days, after which TCR beta CDR3s were sequenced to identify antigen-specific clonal expansions. Samples from a few pre-COVID donors and the naive versus memory experiments were sequenced with the Adaptive Biotechnologies TCR-sequencing kit; other data were Illumina-based. Patient-derived lymphoblastoid cell lines were used to map the HLA restriction of shared crossreactive spike epitopes. The study assessed, at the TCR clonotype level, memory CD4+ T cell crossreactivity between SARS-CoV-2 and common cold coronavirus spike proteins. For other donors in the study, expansion assays were sequenced with a different, Illumina-based TCR-beta assay. The negative reference condition was either a culture with an HIV-1 Nef peptide pool or a culture with no peptide. What the research found in general, with its limitations: Compared with monoreactive clones, crossreactive clones had significantly weaker SARS-CoV-2-driven expansion, a result consistent with antigenic imprinting. Because the crossreactivity analysis focused on spike protein, crossreactivity against other viral proteins was not assessed. Roughly 64% of donors had memory CD4+ clonotypes that crossrecognized SARS-CoV-2 and at least one common cold coronavirus spike. No donor contributed both pre-pandemic and post-infection samples, which limited tracing the source of pre-existing responses. The study was limited by small numbers of patients and tested TCRs.

CD4+ T cells from unexposed donors were collected before the COVID-19 pandemic (2011-2018). The EasySep CD4+ T cell isolation kit was used to isolate CD4+ T cells once the cultures had run for about 11 days. As far as cell numbers permitted, CD4+ T cells from unexposed donors were tested for reactivity against SARS-CoV-2 S and N as well as four spike pools from common cold coronaviruses. Each well held approximately 2.1 million PBMCs cultured in IMDM containing approximately 4.7% human AB serum and roughly 9.4 IU/ml IL-2. Half of the culture medium was replaced with fresh IL-2-containing medium on days 3 and 7. In general, every peptide culture condition was set up in three replicate wells. Leukapheresis product for the unexposed donors was bought commercially. Ficoll-Paque PLUS gradient centrifugation was used to isolate PBMCs from either whole blood or leukapheresis product. PBMCs were either cryopreserved at -140°C or used fresh in the expansion assay. The QIAamp Micro DNA Kit was used to extract genomic DNA from the CD4+ T cells.

The method was the immunoSEQ multiplex PCR assay. Per the authors' processing: During preprocessing, nonproductive sequences were removed, as were CDR3s that did not start with C, did not end with F or W, or were shorter than 7 amino acids. The MANAFEST web app identified antigen-specific clonotypes based on expansion compared with the reference and other culture wells. To be counted as positive, a clone had to show significant expansion compared with the reference culture, at an FDR below 0.05, in 2 of 3 replicate wells. Positive clones also required significant expansion versus all other tandem wells and an odds ratio above 5. After three terminal residues were trimmed from each end, CDR3 homology was quantified as pairwise Levenshtein distance using the stringdist R package. What TCRdb holds here is the immuneACCESS table cut down to in-frame rearrangements. Part of the clones is not present; checked against another copy, under half of the missing clones reflect an unresolved V gene, and the others are unexplained. V, J and clone size are taken as reported in that table, and D and trimming were inferred from the DNA itself. This sample comprises more than 9,000 clones, more than 65% of them detected only once. Jointly, the top ten make up less than 30% of the sample.

Comments on this clone: Its antigen specificity is not known. Within one base of it there is no much larger clone, and no base qualities were kept.

What was sequenced was CD4+ T cells from PBMCs, cultured in vitro. The receptor's source is a human donor in good health.

The CDR3 corresponds to CASMGELGNTIYF. The nucleotides are TGTGCCAGCATGGGGGAATTGGGAAACACCATATATTTT. The sequence is built from TRBV6-5 and TRBJ1-3, and perhaps TRBD1 as D gene, on 5 matching bases. Counted from cysteine to phenylalanine, this CDR3 has 13 amino acids. Kept here is only the CDR3 DNA, which spans 39 bases and is read in frame from base 1. The junction carries 11 bases between V and J, which are trimmed by 7 bases and 4 bases respectively. CDR1 MNHEY and CDR2 SVGAGI were looked up in the germline V gene.